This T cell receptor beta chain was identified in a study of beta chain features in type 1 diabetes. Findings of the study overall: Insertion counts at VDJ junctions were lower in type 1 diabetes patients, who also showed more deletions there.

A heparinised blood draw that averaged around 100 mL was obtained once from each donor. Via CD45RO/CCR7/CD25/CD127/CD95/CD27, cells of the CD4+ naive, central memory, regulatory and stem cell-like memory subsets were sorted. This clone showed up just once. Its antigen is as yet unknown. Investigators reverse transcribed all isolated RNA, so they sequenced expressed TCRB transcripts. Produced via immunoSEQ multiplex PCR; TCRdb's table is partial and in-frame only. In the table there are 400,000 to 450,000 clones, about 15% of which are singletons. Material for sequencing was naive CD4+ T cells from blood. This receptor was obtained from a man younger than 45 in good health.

The DNA for the CDR3 is TGTGCCAGCAGTTCGGGGGGAGGACGAAGCACAGATACGCAGTATTTT. Translating it yields CASSSGGGRSTDTQYF. J is TRBJ2-3 and V is TRBV27; 7 bases align to TRBD2. The V segment lost 4 bases and the J segment 0 bases; nucleotides outside the gene matches: 7. This CDR3 has 16 residues. Germline CDR1 reads MNHEY; CDR2 reads SMNVEV (reference sequence).